This passage covers 15 T cell receptor beta chains from one sample sequenced in a study of T cell responses to AZD1222 COVID-19 vaccine listed by TCRdb under 2021. The method was the immunoSEQ multiplex PCR assay. This is the immuneACCESS table as TCRdb keeps it, with only in-frame sequences that have V and J called. A part of the clones is gone; compared with another copy, unresolved V genes explain less than half, and the rest is unexplained. This sample comprises approximately 190,000 clones, 80% to 90% of them detected only once. 2.5% to 3% of the sample belongs to the ten largest clones. The sample's time point, from its label and the paper: baseline before first vaccination. The treatment or condition label of this sample denotes: meningococcal conjugate vaccine given as trial control. Material: peripheral blood, obtained on day 0 of MenACWY control vaccination. These receptors originate from an adult in good health.

This chain uses TRBV2 with TRBJ2-1; D is perhaps TRBD1 (5 bases). V was pared by 4 bases and J by 5 bases, with 15 bases between. The CDR3 is 15 residues long. The V gene's germline CDR1 is SNHLY and CDR2 FYNNEI. The CDR3 region is CASSAQTVSNNEQFF. CDR3 nucleotides: TGTGCCAGCAGTGCGCAGACAGTGAGCAACAATGAGCAGTTCTTC.

This chain links TRBV27 with TRBJ1-2, with TRBD1 identical over 8 bases. V was pared by 5 bases and J by 2 bases, with 4 bases of the junction left unmatched. Germline CDR1 and CDR2: MNHEY and SMNVEV (reference sequence). The length of the CDR3 is 14 residues. CDR3 nucleotides: TGTGCCAGCAGTGCCCGGACAGGGAACTATGGCTACACCTTC. This codes for CASSARTGNYGYTF.

CDR3 protein: CASSHQPRQASDTQYF. The CDR3 DNA is TGTGCCAGCAGCCATCAACCGAGACAGGCCTCAGATACGCAGTATTTT. The V and J genes are TRBV7-3 and TRBJ2-3; tentatively, D is TRBD1 (6 bases). The CDR3 has 16 residues. Trimming stripped 5 bases from V and 4 bases from J, with 19 bases between. Germline lookup yields CDR1 SGHTA and CDR2 FQGTGA. Full variable domain (rest looked up from reference TRBV7-3 and TRBJ2-3): GAGVSQTPSNKVTEKGKYVELRCDPISGHTALYWYRQSLGQGPEFLIYFQGTGAADDSGLPNDRFFAVRPEGSVSTLKIQRTERGDSAVYLCASSHQPRQASDTQYFGPGTRLTVL.

This clone was counted between two and nine times. Here the CDR3 reads CASSPNPGVNTEAFF. The CDR3 DNA reads TGTGCCAGCAGCCCAAATCCGGGGGTGAACACTGAAGCTTTCTTT. The chain uses TRBV6-5 and TRBJ1-1, with D maybe TRBD1 (5 bases). The germline gives CDR1 MNHEY, CDR2 SVGAGI. Trimming stripped 6 bases from V and 0 bases from J, with 14 bases between. The CDR3 has 15 residues.

The chain carries TRBV5-6 and TRBJ1-4, with D unresolved. This CDR3 contains 16 residues. V was pared by 0 bases and J by 4 bases, with 13 bases between. Germline lookup yields CDR1 SGHDT and CDR2 YYEEEE. Here the CDR3 reads CASSLALNGFNEKLFF. The DNA of the CDR3 is TGTGCCAGCAGCTTGGCCCTGAACGGATTTAATGAAAAACTGTTTTTT.

This chain's CDR3 is CASSSTPGGLSNQPQHF. In DNA form, the CDR3 reads TGTGCCAGCAGTTCCACACCGGGGGGTTTAAGCAATCAGCCCCAGCATTTT. The chain employs TRBV27 and TRBJ1-5, with a tentative D call TRBD1 (5 bases). Germline CDR1 reads MNHEY; CDR2 reads SMNVEV (reference sequence). The CDR3 has 17 residues. Trimming removed 4 bases from V and 1 base from J, with 17 bases in between.

CDR3 amino acids: CASTRTYEQYF. The CDR3 bases are TGTGCCAGCACCCGCACCTACGAGCAGTACTTC. The chain joins TRBV28 to TRBJ2-7; D is undetermined. With 7 bases removed from V and 2 bases from J, the gap between germline ends came to 6 bases. Looked up from germline, CDR1 is MDHEN and CDR2 is SYDVKM. The CDR3 has 11 amino acids.

The rearrangement joins TRBV19 to TRBJ1-1; no clear D. This CDR3 comprises 12 residues. Germline V gives CDR1 LNHDA, CDR2 SQIVND (reference sequence). The V end lost 2 bases, the J end lost 8 bases, and 9 bases lay between the germline ends. CDR3 residues: CASSIPGFEAFF. CDR3 bases: TGTGCCAGTAGTATACCCGGGTTCGAAGCTTTCTTT.

This clone was seen just once. This sequence joins TRBV9 and TRBJ1-3; weak D call: TRBD1 (5 bases). Germline CDR1 SGDLS, CDR2 YYNGEE. CDR3 size: 17 residues. V was trimmed by 3 bases and J by 0 bases, leaving 16 bases between them. The CDR3 is CASSATGTATSGNTIYF. CDR3 nucleotides: TGTGCCAGCAGCGCCACCGGGACGGCGACCTCTGGAAACACCATATATTTT.

The V gene is TRBV7-8, the J gene TRBJ2-7; D gene ambiguous. The CDR3 has 14 amino acids. V was pared by 1 base and J by 4 bases, with 11 bases between. Germline V gene sequence: CDR1 SGHVS, CDR2 FQNEAQ. The chain's CDR3 is CASSLGELSYEQYF. Here the CDR3 DNA reads TGTGCCAGCAGCTTAGGAGAGCTTTCTTACGAGCAGTACTTC.

The chain couples TRBV9 to TRBJ2-5; tentative D call: TRBD1 (5 bases). From germline, CDR1 is SGDLS and CDR2 YYNGEE. Trimming cost V 4 bases and J 1 base, with 17 bases left between them. This CDR3 spans 16 amino acids. Here the CDR3 reads CASSPWTDGAQETQYF. The CDR3 region has the DNA TGTGCCAGCAGCCCTTGGACGGATGGGGCCCAAGAGACCCAGTACTTC.

The chain employs TRBV4-1 and TRBJ1-2; D is uncertain. The germline V gene encodes CDR1 MGHRA and CDR2 YSYEKL. The CDR3 is 15 residues long. The V end lost 0 bases, the J end lost 3 bases, and 11 bases lay between the germline ends. In DNA, the CDR3 is TGCGCCAGCAGCCAAGATGAGGCGTCCCACTATGGCTACACCTTC. It is translated as CASSQDEASHYGYTF.

This clone appeared a single time. J is TRBJ2-1 and V is TRBV19, with 12 positions matching TRBD2. There are 19 residues in the CDR3. V shed 3 bases and J 9 bases; nucleotides not matched to a gene: 18. Germline values: CDR1 LNHDA, CDR2 SQIVND (reference sequence). The CDR3 loop reads CASSIVAGTSGPRTGEQFF. In nucleotides, the CDR3 is TGTGCCAGTAGTATTGTTGCCGGGACTAGCGGGCCCCGGACCGGTGAGCAGTTCTTC.

This clone was seen just once. The chain combines TRBV19 with TRBJ2-2; TRBD2 matches at 8 bases. Germline CDR1 LNHDA, CDR2 SQIVND (reference sequence). The CDR3 runs to 15 residues. V was pared by 5 bases and J by 5 bases, with 7 bases of the junction left unmatched. Here the CDR3 reads CASSLGLAETGELFF. The CDR3 coding sequence is TGTGCCAGTAGTTTAGGACTAGCTGAGACCGGGGAGCTGTTTTTT.

J is TRBJ1-4 and V is TRBV7-5; the table calls TRBD1, which could not be checked here. TRBV7-5 counts as a pseudogene. The CDR3 length is 16 residues. The CDR3 DNA reads as TGTGTCAGAAGCCCCCCCGGGACAGGGGTAAATGAAAAACTGTTTTTT. Amino acids: CVRSPPGTGVNEKLFF.